This T cell receptor (beta chain) was documented in a study of T cell repertoires in cytomegalovirus infection. Study summary: TCR beta signatures that were public indicated CMV infection and matching HLA type.

Notes on the study in general: HLA-C-restricted CMV-specific TCR beta clonotypes were dominant in the ex vivo response. Totalled public TCR beta family frequency picked out people who carried CMV plus the relevant HLA.

Germline CDR1 MNHEY, CDR2 SMNVEV (reference sequence). Trimming pared 7 bases from V and 2 bases from J, leaving 14 bases between. This CDR3 is built from 14 residues. TCRdb ran MiXCR on the reads and lists one entry per CDR3 protein. The table lists 500,000 to 600,000 distinct CDR3 sequences, 16% of them singletons. With respect to this clonotype: Its specificity is unknown.

The chain employs TRBV27 and TRBJ1-1; D is perhaps TRBD1 (6 bases). The source is a human donor in good health (CMV status not recorded). Some clones in this sample may be carry-over from other donors' samples. Sequencing was carried out using CD8+ T cells from PBMCs. The CDR3 region has the DNA TGTGCCAGCATGTCAGGGGTCGATAACACTGAAGCTTTCTTT. This gives the protein CASMSGVDNTEAFF.